The 23 T cell receptor beta chains below were found in one sample sequenced in a study of CD8 T cells in ankylosing spondylitis. TCRdb processed the 5' RACE reads anew with MiXCR; each CDR3 protein has one entry. The repertoire has around 250,000 distinct CDR3 sequences, around 32% of them found once; the top ten carry about 4.2%. Sequenced input: blood, either unsorted or a sorted T cell fraction (not recorded which). These receptors originate from a male donor with ankylosing spondylitis or in good health (not recorded which).

V is TRBV5-1 and J is TRBJ1-3; D is uncertain. The CDR3 is made up of 14 amino acids. V lost 0 bases and J 3 bases, leaving 7 bases between the germline ends. Germline CDR1 SGHRS, CDR2 YFSETQ. CDR3 nucleotide sequence: TGCGCCAGCAGCTTGGCAGGTCGTGGAAACACCATATATTTT. Protein: CASSLAGRGNTIYF.

In its sample, this clonotype was seen a few times. The chain joins TRBV7-9 to TRBJ2-7, with a weak D call TRBD1 (5 bases). The CDR3 covers 14 residues. Germline V gene data show CDR1 as SEHNR and CDR2 as FQNEAQ (reference sequence). V lost 1 base to trimming and J lost 3 bases, with 10 bases between them. CDR3 bases: TGTGCCAGCAGCTTAGGAAGGGGCGACTACGAGCAGTACTTC. Its protein product is CASSLGRGDYEQYF.

The gene calls are TRBV12-3 or TRBV12-4 and TRBJ2-3, with 12 bases that match TRBD1. The CDR3 extends over 16 amino acids. Trimming took 2 bases from V and 5 from J; bases not matched to a gene: 5. CDR3 residues: CASSLWGQGAGDTQYF. In nucleotides, the CDR3 is TGTGCCAGCAGTTTATGGGGACAGGGGGCAGGAGATACGCAGTATTTT.

The CDR3 region is CSAPRGAGGDEQFF. The CDR3 bases are TGCAGTGCTCCCCGAGGAGCGGGGGGCGATGAGCAGTTCTTC. The genes are TRBV20-1 and TRBJ2-1; 9 bases match TRBD2. The germline V gene encodes CDR1 DFQATT and CDR2 SNEGSKA (reference sequence). J lost 8 bases, V lost 5 bases, and 10 bases had no gene match. CDR3 size: 14 residues.

This clonotype was counted between two and nine times. The chain links TRBV20-1 to TRBJ2-1; 8 bases map to TRBD2. The germline V gene encodes CDR1 DFQATT and CDR2 SNEGSKA (reference sequence). The CDR3 runs to 13 residues. V lost 4 bases, J lost 12 bases, and 11 bases stayed unmatched. The CDR3 loop reads CSATRGGRFGQFF. The CDR3 DNA reads as TGCAGTGCTACCCGGGGGGGCCGGTTCGGGCAGTTCTTC.

This chain connects TRBV20-1 to TRBJ2-7; D unclear. V lost 3 bases, J lost 6 bases, and 9 bases lay in between. The germline V gene encodes CDR1 DFQATT and CDR2 SNEGSKA (reference sequence). The CDR3 totals 11 residues. The CDR3 DNA follows: TGCAGTGCTAGTACTCCACGCGAGCAGTACTTC. Amino acid sequence: CSASTPREQYF.

This rearrangement joins TRBV3-1 to TRBJ2-3; perhaps TRBD2 as D (6 bases). V shed 4 bases and J shed 2 bases, with 16 bases lying between them. The CDR3 runs to 16 residues. Germline V gives CDR1 LGHDT, CDR2 YNNKEL (reference sequence). Written as DNA, the CDR3 is TGTGCCAGCAGCCGGCCGGGGGACGCGTCCACAGATACGCAGTATTTT. This gives the protein CASSRPGDASTDTQYF.

This clonotype was recorded at least ten times. This chain links TRBV29-1 with TRBJ1-1, with a possible D match to TRBD1 (6 bases). The CDR3 is 14 amino acids. In germline, CDR1 is SQVTM, CDR2 ANQGSEA. V lost 4 bases and J lost 1, with 13 bases in between. In nucleotides, the CDR3 is TGCAGCGTTGGGGCTCCGGGACAGAACACTGAAGCTTTCTTT. It is translated as CSVGAPGQNTEAFF.

The chain links TRBV12-3 or TRBV12-4 to TRBJ2-5; TRBD1 might be the D (6 bases). This CDR3 is 15 amino acids long. Between the trimmed V and J ends, which lost 7 bases and 1 base, there was a span of 16 bases. CDR3 residues: CASNFWGLTQETQYF. In DNA, the CDR3 is TGTGCCAGCAACTTCTGGGGGCTTACCCAAGAGACCCAGTACTTC.

The CDR3 region has the DNA TGTGCCAGCAGTTTTCGACCAGATACGCAGTATTTT. Translated, it gives CASSFRPDTQYF. This chain links TRBV12-3 or TRBV12-4 with TRBJ2-3; no clear D. This CDR3 is built from 12 residues. Deletions cut 3 bases from V and 4 bases from J, with 5 bases between.

This chain joins TRBV7-3 and TRBJ2-1; 8 bases are a match to TRBD1. The CDR3 has 15 amino acids. Germline V gene sequence: CDR1 SGHTA, CDR2 FQGTGA. With 5 bases clipped from V and 5 bases from J, the junction kept 8 bases outside the gene matches. The CDR3 coding sequence is TGTGCCAGCAGCCCGCGGACAGGGTCCCACAATGAGCAGTTCTTC. This sequence encodes CASSPRTGSHNEQFF.

This clonotype was seen a handful of times. The chain combines TRBV27 with TRBJ2-2; TRBD2 is a possible D gene (5 bases). This CDR3 spans 16 amino acids. The germline CDR1 and CDR2 sequences are MNHEY and SMNVEV (reference sequence). Trimming shortened V by 2 bases and J by 4 bases, and 14 bases separated the two germline ends. In DNA, the CDR3 is TGTGCCAGCAGTTTAGTTCGAGGGATCGGCACCGGGGAGCTGTTTTTT. It translates to CASSLVRGIGTGELFF.

The chain joins TRBV7-2 to TRBJ2-7; 7 nucleotides line up with TRBD1. Germline CDR1 and CDR2: SGHTA and FQGNSA. J lost 7 bases, V lost 5 bases, and 8 bases had no gene match. CDR3 size: 13 residues. The CDR3 is CASSGRQGGEQYF. CDR3 coding DNA: TGTGCCAGCAGCGGACGACAGGGTGGAGAGCAGTACTTC.

This clonotype has more than one count but fewer than ten. The chain couples TRBV20-1 to TRBJ2-1; D may match TRBD1 or TRBD2 (5 bases each). Germline CDR1 reads DFQATT; CDR2 reads SNEGSKA (reference sequence). The CDR3 runs 12 residues. Deletions cut 7 bases from V and 9 bases from J, with 16 bases between. CDR3 amino acids: CSGLGTRGEQFF. CDR3 in DNA: TGCAGTGGTTTAGGGACGCGAGGTGAGCAGTTCTTC.

This rearrangement joins TRBV29-1 to TRBJ2-1; D uncertain. Looked up from germline, CDR1 is SQVTM and CDR2 is ANQGSEA. CDR3 length: 11 amino acids. V lost 4 bases, J lost 9 bases, and 10 bases lay in between. CDR3 region: CSVAGKLEQFF. The CDR3 nucleotides are TGCAGCGTTGCGGGTAAACTTGAGCAGTTCTTC.

A remark on this clonotype: A read error may produce the germline difference seen at one junction end. The genes are TRBV12-3 or TRBV12-4 and TRBJ1-1; 8 bases fit TRBD1. The CDR3 is 11 amino acids. As DNA, the CDR3 is TGTGCCAGCAGGGCGGGACAGGAGTCGTTGTTT. Protein: CASRAGQESLF.

This rearrangement joins TRBV3-1 to TRBJ2-2; 7 bases fit TRBD2. The CDR3 is made up of 16 amino acids. CDR1 is LGHDT, CDR2 YNNKEL, per germline (reference sequence). The J segment lost 5 bases and the V segment lost 0 bases, leaving 6 bases of the junction unmatched. Written as DNA, the CDR3 is TGTGCCAGCAGCCAAGATAAGCCAGCGGGGACCGGGGAGCTGTTTTTT. Translated, it gives CASSQDKPAGTGELFF. The full variable domain, rest sourced from reference TRBV3-1 and TRBJ2-2, is DTAVSQTPKYLVTQMGNDKSIKCEQNLGHDTMYWYKQDSKKFLKIMFSYNNKELIINETVPNRFSPKSPDKAHLNLHINSLELGDSAVYFCASSQDKPAGTGELFFGEGSRLTVL.

This clonotype occurred a few times. The V gene is TRBV15, the J gene TRBJ2-3; D possibly corresponds to TRBD2 (5 bases). Germline V gene sequence: CDR1 LNHNV, CDR2 YYDKDF (reference sequence). The CDR3 is 12 residues long. V was shortened by 3 bases and J by 6 bases, with 7 bases between the two germline ends. CDR3 sequence reads: CATSSRTDTQYF. The CDR3 bases are TGTGCCACCAGCAGTAGGACTGATACGCAGTATTTT.

The rearrangement links TRBV20-1 to TRBJ2-6, with D hard to call. The CDR3 loop spans 17 amino acids. Germline V gene data show CDR1 as DFQATT and CDR2 as SNEGSKA (reference sequence). Trimming took off 0 bases at V and 4 bases at J, with 16 bases between the two ends. Written as DNA, the CDR3 is TGCAGTGCTAGAGATTTCCCAAGAGCGAGCGGGGCCAACGTCCTGACTTTC. Its protein product is CSARDFPRASGANVLTF.

The V gene is TRBV7-2, the J gene TRBJ2-5; D uncertain. The CDR3 consists of 14 residues. V lost 1 base, J lost 5 bases, and 11 bases lay in between. From germline, CDR1 is SGHTA and CDR2 FQGNSA. The CDR3 DNA sequence: TGTGCCAGCAGCTTAGAGGGCGGACGGGAGACCCAGTACTTC. It is translated as CASSLEGGRETQYF.

The chain uses TRBV25-1 and TRBJ2-5; D might be TRBD2 (5 bases). V lost 5 bases to trimming and J lost 5 bases, with 18 bases between them. Germline V CDR1 and CDR2: MGHDK, SYGVNS. This CDR3 comprises 15 residues. CDR3 sequence (DNA): TGTGCCAGCAGTCCCCGGACTTATCTAGGGGAGACCCAGTACTTC. Protein product: CASSPRTYLGETQYF.

In this sample, this clonotype turned up a few times. The CDR3 reads CATSDRADNLAPDTQYF. Here the CDR3 DNA reads TGTGCCACCAGCGATCGAGCGGACAATCTGGCGCCAGATACGCAGTATTTT. The chain couples TRBV24-1 to TRBJ2-3; either TRBD1 or TRBD2 may supply D (5 bases each). Trimming shortened V by 7 bases and J by 4 bases, and 23 bases separated the two germline ends. The CDR3 has 17 amino acids. In germline, CDR1 is KGHDR, CDR2 SFDVKD.

The chain combines TRBV27 with TRBJ1-5; the D is unclear. Germline CDR1 is MNHEY and CDR2 is SMNVEV (reference sequence). The V end lost 5 bases, the J end lost 0 bases, and 8 bases lay between the germline ends. This CDR3 has 14 amino acids. CDR3 DNA sequence: TGTGCCAGCAGTCGGACGGTTAGCAATCAGCCCCAGCATTTT. It codes for CASSRTVSNQPQHF.